This T cell receptor (beta chain) appears in the sequencing data of a study of blood T cell repertoires in COVID-19. The overall study: COVID-19 samples, acute and convalescent, were from the United States, Italy and Spain. The analysed material was cDNA or gDNA that came from T cells, B-cell-depleted T cells, or PBMCs.

The CDR3 is made up of 13 amino acids. Germline V gene data show CDR1 as KGHSY and CDR2 as FQNENV. The V and J ends lost 4 bases and 4 bases respectively, with 10 bases between them. Study processing details: Estimates of nucleated cell counts were drawn from the amplification of reference gene primers. Method: immunoSEQ multiplex PCR; TCRdb's copy keeps in-frame clones and lacks some. From that table come the V and J calls and clone size; the DNA was used to work out D and trimming. Counted here are 250,000 to 350,000 clones, roughly 82% occurring once; the ten biggest clones make up 1.5% to 2%. This sequence was found in a woman aged 45-60 years with acute or convalescent COVID-19. The specimen was peripheral blood. The chain links TRBV16 to TRBJ1-1; D may be TRBD1 (6 bases). CDR3 in DNA: TGTGCCAGCAGCCCGGACAGACCCACTGAAGCTTTCTTT. The encoded protein is CASSPDRPTEAFF.